This record concerns one TCR beta chain sequence. Antigen specificity is unknown. The CDR3 consists of 14 residues. Per germline, CDR1 SGHNT and CDR2 YYREEE (reference sequence). The data originate from a study of cytomegalovirus exposure and HLA in healthy donors. Study-wide points: Across donors, most TCRs were seen rarely, yet some public ones were widespread. In the analysis, some V segments, TRBV6-2 and TRBV6-3 included, were excluded as indistinguishable. Within the data, a cluster of highly shared sequence variants was likely a sequencing artifact.

With 60 Vbeta and 13 Jbeta primers, the PCR was carried out. Some clones are missing from TCRdb's copy, which holds only in-frame ones; the method was immunoSEQ multiplex PCR. Of approximately 180,000 clones listed, about 70% are singletons. This clonotype was obtained from a woman between 25 and 40 years old in good health and CMV-seronegative. Sequencing was done on a sample of PBMCs. The rearrangement links TRBV5-4 to TRBJ2-5; 7 bases map to TRBD1. The assigned J gene may be wrong: the sequence end matches TRBJ2-7 better. In DNA, the CDR3 is TGTGCCAGCAGCTTGGGGACAGGACTCGGCGAGCAGTACTTC. The encoded protein is CASSLGTGLGEQYF.